The T cell receptor beta chain described here comes from a study of T cell responses to AZD1222 COVID-19 vaccine. This clone was observed a single time. Its antigen is unknown. Repertoires were generated with immunoSEQ multiplex PCR, while TCRdb's copy carries only in-frame clones and drops some. The sample shows over 100,000 clones, around 81% of them seen only once. CDR1 and CDR2 (germline): SGHRS, YFSETQ. V lost 4 bases and J 5 bases, leaving 21 bases between the germline ends. The CDR3 is 16 amino acids. Overall study results and limits: Clonal diversity was possibly underestimated; the donors were predominantly white British and more often female. No repertoire was sampled before or during the peak T cell response, only after it. Two AZD1222 administrations were followed by greater Spike-specific TCR breadth and depth.

This specimen consisted of peripheral blood, obtained on day 0 of AZD1222 vaccination. The origin of this receptor is an adult in good health. The chain uses TRBV5-1 and TRBJ1-2, with a tentative D call TRBD1 (6 bases). This CDR3 reads CASSRGASQTSYGYTF. In DNA, the CDR3 is TGCGCCAGCAGCCGGGGGGCTAGCCAGACCTCTTATGGCTACACCTTC.